Given below is one TCR beta chain in context. This entry is derived from a study of shared clonotypes between healthy human individuals. Naive CD8 cells lacked CD45RO, underwent positive selection for CCR7 and left out terminally differentiated effector memory CD45RA+ cells. The V end was cut by 1 base, the J end by 2 bases, with 6 bases between. This CDR3 is 13 amino acids long. The V gene's germline CDR1 is SGHAT and CDR2 FQNNGV. TCRdb keeps only in-frame clones here, not all; method: immunoSEQ multiplex PCR. The table records about 1,800,000 clones, roughly 94% of them present only once. What was sequenced was naive CD8+ T cells sorted from blood. This sequence joins TRBV11-2 and TRBJ2-7, with a weak D call TRBD1 (5 bases). This clonotype originated in a man aged 18 to 35 in good health. The CDR3 sequence is CASSLVQAYEQYF. The CDR3 DNA reads TGTGCCAGCAGCTTAGTACAGGCCTACGAGCAGTACTTC.